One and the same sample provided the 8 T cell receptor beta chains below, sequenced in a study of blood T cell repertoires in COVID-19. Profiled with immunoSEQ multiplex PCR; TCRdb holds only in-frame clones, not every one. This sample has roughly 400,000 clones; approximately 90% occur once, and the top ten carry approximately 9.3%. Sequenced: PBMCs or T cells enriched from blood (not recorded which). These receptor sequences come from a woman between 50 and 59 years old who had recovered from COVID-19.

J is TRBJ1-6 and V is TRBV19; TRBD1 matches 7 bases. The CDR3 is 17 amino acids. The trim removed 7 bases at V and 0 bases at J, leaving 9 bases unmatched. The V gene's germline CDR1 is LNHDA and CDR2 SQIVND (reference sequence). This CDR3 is CASTQDRPFSYNSPLHF. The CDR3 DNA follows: TGTGCCAGTACTCAGGACAGGCCCTTCTCCTATAATTCACCCCTCCACTTT.

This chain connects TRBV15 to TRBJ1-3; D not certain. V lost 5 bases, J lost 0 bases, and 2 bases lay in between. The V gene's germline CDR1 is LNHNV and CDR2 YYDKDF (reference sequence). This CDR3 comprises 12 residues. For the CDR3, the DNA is TGTGCCACCAGCCTCTCTGGAAACACCATATATTTT. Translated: CATSLSGNTIYF.

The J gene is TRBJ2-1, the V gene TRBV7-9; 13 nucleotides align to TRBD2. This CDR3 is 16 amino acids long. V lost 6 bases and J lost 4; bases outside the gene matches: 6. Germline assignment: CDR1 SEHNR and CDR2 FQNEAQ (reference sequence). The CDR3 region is CASRRLAGGSYNEQFF. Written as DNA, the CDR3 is TGTGCCAGCAGGAGACTAGCGGGGGGTTCTTACAATGAGCAGTTCTTC.

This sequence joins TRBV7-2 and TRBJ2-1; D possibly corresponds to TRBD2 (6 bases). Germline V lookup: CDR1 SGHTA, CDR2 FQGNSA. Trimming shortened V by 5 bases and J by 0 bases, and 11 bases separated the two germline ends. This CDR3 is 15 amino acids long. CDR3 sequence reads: CASSQRGTSYNEQFF. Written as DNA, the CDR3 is TGTGCCAGCAGCCAACGGGGGACCTCCTACAATGAGCAGTTCTTC.

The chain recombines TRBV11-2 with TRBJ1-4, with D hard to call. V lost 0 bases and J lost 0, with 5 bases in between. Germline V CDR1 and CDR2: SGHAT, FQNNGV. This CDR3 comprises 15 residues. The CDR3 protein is CASSLDPTTNEKLFF. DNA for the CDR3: TGTGCCAGCAGCTTAGATCCAACAACTAATGAAAAACTGTTTTTT. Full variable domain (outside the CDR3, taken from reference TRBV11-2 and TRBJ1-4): EAGVAQSPRYKIIEKRQSVAFWCNPISGHATLYWYQQILGQGPKLLIQFQNNGVVDDSQLPKDRFSAERLKGVDSTLKIQPAKLEDSAVYLCASSLDPTTNEKLFFGSGTQLSVL.

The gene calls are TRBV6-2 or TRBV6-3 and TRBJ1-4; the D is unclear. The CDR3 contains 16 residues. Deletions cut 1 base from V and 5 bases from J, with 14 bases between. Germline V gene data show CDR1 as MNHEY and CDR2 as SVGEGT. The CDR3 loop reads CASSYLGSDVNEKLFF. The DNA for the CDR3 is TGTGCCAGCAGTTACTTGGGGAGCGACGTGAATGAAAAACTGTTTTTT.

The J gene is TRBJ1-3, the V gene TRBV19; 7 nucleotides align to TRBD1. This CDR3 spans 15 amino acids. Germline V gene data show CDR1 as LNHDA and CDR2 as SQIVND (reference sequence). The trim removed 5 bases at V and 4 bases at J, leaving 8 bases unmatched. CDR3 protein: CASSSGQEQGNTIYF. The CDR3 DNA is TGTGCCAGTAGTTCTGGACAGGAGCAGGGAAACACCATATATTTT.

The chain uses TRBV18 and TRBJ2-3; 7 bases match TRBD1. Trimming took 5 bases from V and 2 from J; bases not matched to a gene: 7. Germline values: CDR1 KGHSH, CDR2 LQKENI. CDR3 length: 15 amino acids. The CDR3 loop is CASSATEGATDTQYF. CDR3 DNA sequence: TGTGCCAGCTCAGCGACAGAGGGGGCCACAGATACGCAGTATTTT.